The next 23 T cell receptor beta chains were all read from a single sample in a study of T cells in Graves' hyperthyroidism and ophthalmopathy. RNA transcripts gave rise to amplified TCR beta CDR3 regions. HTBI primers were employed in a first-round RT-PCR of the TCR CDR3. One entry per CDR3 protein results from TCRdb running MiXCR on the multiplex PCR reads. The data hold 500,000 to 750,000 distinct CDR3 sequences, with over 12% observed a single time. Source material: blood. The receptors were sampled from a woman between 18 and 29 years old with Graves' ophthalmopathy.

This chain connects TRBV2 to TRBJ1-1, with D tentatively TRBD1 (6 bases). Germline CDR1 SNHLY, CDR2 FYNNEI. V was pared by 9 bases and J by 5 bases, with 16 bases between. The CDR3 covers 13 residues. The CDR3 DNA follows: TGTGCCAGAGGGCACAGGGTGGGTACTGAAGCTTTCTTT. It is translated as CARGHRVGTEAFF.

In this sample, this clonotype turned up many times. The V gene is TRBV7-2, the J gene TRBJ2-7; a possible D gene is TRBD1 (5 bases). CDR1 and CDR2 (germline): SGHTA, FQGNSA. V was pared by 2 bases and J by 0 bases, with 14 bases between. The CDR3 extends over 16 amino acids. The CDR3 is CASSLSAGQFSYEQYF. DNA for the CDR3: TGTGCCAGCAGCTTATCGGCAGGGCAGTTCTCCTACGAGCAGTACTTC.

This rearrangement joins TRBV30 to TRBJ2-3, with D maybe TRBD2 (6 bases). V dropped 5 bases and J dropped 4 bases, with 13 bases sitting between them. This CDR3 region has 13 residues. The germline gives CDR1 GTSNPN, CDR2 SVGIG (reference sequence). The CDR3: CAWGGWDADTQYF. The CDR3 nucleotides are TGTGCCTGGGGAGGGTGGGATGCAGATACGCAGTATTTT.

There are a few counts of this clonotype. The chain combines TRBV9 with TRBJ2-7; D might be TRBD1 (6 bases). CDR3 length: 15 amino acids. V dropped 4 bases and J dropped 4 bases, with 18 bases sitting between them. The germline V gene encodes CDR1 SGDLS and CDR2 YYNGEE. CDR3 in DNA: TGTGCCAGCAGCCCCCGGTCAGGGGCTCCATACGAGCAGTACTTC. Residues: CASSPRSGAPYEQYF.

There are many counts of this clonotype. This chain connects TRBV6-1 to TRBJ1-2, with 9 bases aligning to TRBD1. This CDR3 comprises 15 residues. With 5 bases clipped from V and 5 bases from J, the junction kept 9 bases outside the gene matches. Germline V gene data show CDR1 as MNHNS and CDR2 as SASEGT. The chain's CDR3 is CASSRKGGQGYGYTF. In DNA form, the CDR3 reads TGTGCCAGCAGTCGGAAAGGGGGACAGGGATATGGCTACACCTTC.

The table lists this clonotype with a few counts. The CDR3 bases are TGTGCCAGCAGCGGGGGGGCGACCGGGGAGCTGTTTTTT. It yields the protein CASSGGATGELFF. The rearrangement uses TRBV9 and TRBJ2-2; D could derive from TRBD1 or TRBD2 (6 bases each). This CDR3 contains 13 residues. V lost 3 bases and J 5 bases, leaving 8 bases between the germline ends. The germline V gene encodes CDR1 SGDLS and CDR2 YYNGEE. The whole variable domain, filled in from reference TRBV9 and TRBJ2-2, reads DSGVTQTPKHLITATGQRVTLRCSPRSGDLSVYWYQQSLDQGLQFLIQYYNGEERAKGNILERFSAQQFPDLHSELNLSSLELGDSALYFCASSGGATGELFFGEGSRLTVL.

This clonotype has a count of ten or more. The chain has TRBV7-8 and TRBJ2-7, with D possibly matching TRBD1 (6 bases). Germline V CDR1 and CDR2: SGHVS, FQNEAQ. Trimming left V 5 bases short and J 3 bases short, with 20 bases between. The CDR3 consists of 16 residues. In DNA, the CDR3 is TGTGCCAGCAGCCCACCTCGGCAGGGGATACTCTACGAGCAGTACTTC. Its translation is CASSPPRQGILYEQYF.

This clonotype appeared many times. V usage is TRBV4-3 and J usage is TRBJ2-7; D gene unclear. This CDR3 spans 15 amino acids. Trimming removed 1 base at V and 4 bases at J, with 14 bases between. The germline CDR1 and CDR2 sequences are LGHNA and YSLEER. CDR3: CASSQGSGELYEQYF. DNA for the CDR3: TGCGCCAGCAGCCAAGGCAGTGGGGAACTTTACGAGCAGTACTTC.

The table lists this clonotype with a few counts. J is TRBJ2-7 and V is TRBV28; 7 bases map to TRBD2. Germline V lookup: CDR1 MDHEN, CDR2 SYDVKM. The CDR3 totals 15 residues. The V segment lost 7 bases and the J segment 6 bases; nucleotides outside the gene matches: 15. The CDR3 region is CASTTHIRGSCEQYF. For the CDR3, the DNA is TGTGCCAGCACCACTCACATCCGCGGGAGTTGCGAGCAGTACTTC. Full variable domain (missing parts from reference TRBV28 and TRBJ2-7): DVKVTQSSRYLVKRTGEKVFLECVQDMDHENMFWYRQDPGLGLRLIYFSYDVKMKEKGDIPEGYSVSREKKERFSLILESASTNQTSMYLCASTTHIRGSCEQYFGPGTRLTVT.

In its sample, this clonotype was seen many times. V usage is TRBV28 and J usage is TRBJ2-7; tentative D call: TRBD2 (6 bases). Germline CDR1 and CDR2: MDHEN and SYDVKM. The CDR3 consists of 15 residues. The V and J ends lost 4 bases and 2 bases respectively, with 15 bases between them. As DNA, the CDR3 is TGTGCCAGCAGTTGGACCGTGGGGACTGCCTACGAGCAGTACTTC. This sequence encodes CASSWTVGTAYEQYF.

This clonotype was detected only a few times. CDR3: CASSQTSRETQYF. CDR3 bases: TGTGCCAGCAGCCAGACTAGCAGGGAGACCCAGTACTTC. V usage is TRBV7-3 and J usage is TRBJ2-5; the match to TRBD2 covers 7 bases. Germline lookup yields CDR1 SGHTA and CDR2 FQGTGA. Germline trimming cut 5 bases from V and 5 bases from J; bases unmatched to any gene: 5. The CDR3 runs to 13 residues.

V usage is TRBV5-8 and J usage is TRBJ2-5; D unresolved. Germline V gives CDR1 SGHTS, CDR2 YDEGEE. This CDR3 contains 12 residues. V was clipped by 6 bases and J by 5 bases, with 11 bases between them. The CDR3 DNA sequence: TGTGCCAGCACCCTTAGGGCGGAGACCCAGTACTTC. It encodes CASTLRAETQYF.

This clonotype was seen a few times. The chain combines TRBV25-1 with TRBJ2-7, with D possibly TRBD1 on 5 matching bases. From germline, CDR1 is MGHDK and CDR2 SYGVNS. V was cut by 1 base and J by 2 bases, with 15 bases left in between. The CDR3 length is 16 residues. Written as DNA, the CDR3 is TGTGCCAGCAGTGAATTGGTTACAGGCCTGACCTACGAGCAGTACTTC. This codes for CASSELVTGLTYEQYF.

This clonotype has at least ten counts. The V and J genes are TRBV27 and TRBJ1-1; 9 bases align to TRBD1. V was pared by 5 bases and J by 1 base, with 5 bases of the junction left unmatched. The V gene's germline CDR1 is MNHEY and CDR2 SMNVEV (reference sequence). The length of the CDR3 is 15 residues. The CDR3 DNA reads TGTGCCAGCAGTCTGGCGACAGGGGGGAACACTGAAGCTTTCTTT. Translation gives CASSLATGGNTEAFF.

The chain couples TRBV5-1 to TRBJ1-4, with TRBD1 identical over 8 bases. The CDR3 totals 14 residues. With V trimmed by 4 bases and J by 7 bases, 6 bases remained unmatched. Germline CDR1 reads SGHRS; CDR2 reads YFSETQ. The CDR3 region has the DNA TGCGCCAGCAGCCGGACAGGGTTTGGTGAAAAACTGTTTTTT. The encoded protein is CASSRTGFGEKLFF. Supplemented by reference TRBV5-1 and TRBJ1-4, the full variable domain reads KAGVTQTPRYLIKTRGQQVTLSCSPISGHRSVSWYQQTPGQGLQFLFEYFSETQRNKGNFPGRFSGRQFSNSRSEMNVSTLELGDSALYLCASSRTGFGEKLFFGSGTQLSVL.

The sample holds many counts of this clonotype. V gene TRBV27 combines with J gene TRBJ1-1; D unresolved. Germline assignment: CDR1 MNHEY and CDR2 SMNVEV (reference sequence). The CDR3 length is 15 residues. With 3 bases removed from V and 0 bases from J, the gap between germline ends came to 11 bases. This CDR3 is CASSFNRAMNTEAFF. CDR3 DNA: TGTGCCAGCAGTTTTAACCGGGCGATGAACACTGAAGCTTTCTTT.

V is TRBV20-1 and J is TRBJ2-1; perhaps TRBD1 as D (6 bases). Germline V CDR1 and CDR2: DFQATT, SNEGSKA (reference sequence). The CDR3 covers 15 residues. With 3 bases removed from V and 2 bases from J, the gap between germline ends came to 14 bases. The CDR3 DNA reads TGCAGTGCTAGGCGTGAAGGACAGCCCTACAATGAGCAGTTCTTC. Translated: CSARREGQPYNEQFF.

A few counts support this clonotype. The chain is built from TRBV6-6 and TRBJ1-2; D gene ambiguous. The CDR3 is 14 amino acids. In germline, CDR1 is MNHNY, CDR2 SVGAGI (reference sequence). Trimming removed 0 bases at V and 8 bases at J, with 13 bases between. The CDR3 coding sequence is TGTGCCAGCAGTTACTCGGACTCAGGATCGGGCTACACCTTC. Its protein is CASSYSDSGSGYTF.

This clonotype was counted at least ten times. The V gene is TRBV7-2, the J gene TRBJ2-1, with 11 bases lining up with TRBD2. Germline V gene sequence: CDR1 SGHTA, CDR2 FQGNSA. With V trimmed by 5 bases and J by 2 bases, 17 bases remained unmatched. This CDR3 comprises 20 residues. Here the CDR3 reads CASSPGTSGSGRGPYNEQFF. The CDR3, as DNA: TGTGCCAGCAGCCCTGGGACTAGCGGATCCGGAAGGGGCCCCTACAATGAGCAGTTCTTC.

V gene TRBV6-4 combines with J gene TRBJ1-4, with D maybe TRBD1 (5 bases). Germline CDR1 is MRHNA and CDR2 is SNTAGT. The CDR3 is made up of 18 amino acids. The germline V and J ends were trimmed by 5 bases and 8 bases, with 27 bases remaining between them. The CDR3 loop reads CASSPQGIGSWRNEKLFF. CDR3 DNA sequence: TGTGCCAGCAGTCCTCAGGGTATCGGGTCGTGGCGAAACGAAAAACTGTTTTTT.

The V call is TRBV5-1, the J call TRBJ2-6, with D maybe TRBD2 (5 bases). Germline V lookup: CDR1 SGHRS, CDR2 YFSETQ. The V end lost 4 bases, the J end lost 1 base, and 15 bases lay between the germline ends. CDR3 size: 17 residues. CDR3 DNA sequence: TGCGCCAGCAGCCCCGGGGTAGTAAGTTCTGGGGCCAACGTCCTGACTTTC. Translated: CASSPGVVSSGANVLTF.

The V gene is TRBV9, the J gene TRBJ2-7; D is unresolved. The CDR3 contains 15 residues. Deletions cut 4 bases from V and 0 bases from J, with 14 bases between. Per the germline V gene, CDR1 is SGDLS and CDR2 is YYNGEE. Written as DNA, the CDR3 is TGTGCCAGCAGCCCGACATCCGCAGTCTCCTACGAGCAGTACTTC. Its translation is CASSPTSAVSYEQYF.

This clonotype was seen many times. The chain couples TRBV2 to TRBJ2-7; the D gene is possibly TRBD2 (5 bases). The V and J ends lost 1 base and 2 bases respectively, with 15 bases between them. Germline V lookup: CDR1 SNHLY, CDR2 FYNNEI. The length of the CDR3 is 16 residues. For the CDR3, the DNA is TGTGCCAGCAGTGAAGGGAGCGGTCATGACCCCTACGAGCAGTACTTC. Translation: CASSEGSGHDPYEQYF.